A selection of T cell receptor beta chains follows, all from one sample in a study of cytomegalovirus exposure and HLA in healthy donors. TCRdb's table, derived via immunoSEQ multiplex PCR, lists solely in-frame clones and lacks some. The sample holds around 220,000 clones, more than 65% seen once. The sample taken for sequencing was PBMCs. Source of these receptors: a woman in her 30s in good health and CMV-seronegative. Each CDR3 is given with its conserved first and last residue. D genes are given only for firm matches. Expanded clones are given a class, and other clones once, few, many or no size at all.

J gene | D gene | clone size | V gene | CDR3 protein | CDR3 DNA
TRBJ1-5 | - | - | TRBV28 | CASSAAGSYQPQHF | TGTGCCAGCAGTGCGGCGGGATCCTATCAGCCCCAGCATTTT
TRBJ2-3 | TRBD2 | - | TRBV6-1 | CASSEVPSGYSTDTQYF | TGTGCCAGCAGTGAAGTGCCTAGCGGGTATAGCACAGATACGCAGTATTTT
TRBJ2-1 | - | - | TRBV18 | CASSPPRRGEQFF | TGTGCCAGCTCACCACCCCGCAGGGGTGAGCAGTTCTTC
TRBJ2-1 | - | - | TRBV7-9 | CASSGDSFLNEQFF | TGTGCCAGCAGCGGAGACAGTTTCCTGAATGAGCAGTTCTTC
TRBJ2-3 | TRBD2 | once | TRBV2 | CASTGLAGGPDTQYF | TGTGCCAGCACCGGACTAGCGGGGGGGCCAGATACGCAGTATTTT
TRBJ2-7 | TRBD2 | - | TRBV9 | CASSVEGAGGPNEQYF | TGTGCCAGCAGCGTAGAAGGAGCGGGAGGGCCCAACGAGCAGTACTTC
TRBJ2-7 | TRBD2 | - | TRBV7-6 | CASSQEGTSAYEQYF | TGTGCCAGCAGCCAAGAGGGGACTAGCGCCTACGAGCAGTACTTC
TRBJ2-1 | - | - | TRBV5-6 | CASSSRGTSYNEQFF | TGTGCCAGCAGCTCACGCGGAACCTCCTACAATGAGCAGTTCTTC
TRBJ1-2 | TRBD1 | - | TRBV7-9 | CASSPSTGEHGYTF | TGTGCCAGCAGCCCTTCGACAGGGGAGCATGGCTACACCTTC
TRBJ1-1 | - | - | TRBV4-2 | CASSQAGRNTEAFF | TGTGCCAGCAGCCAGGCGGGGCGGAACACTGAAGCTTTCTTT
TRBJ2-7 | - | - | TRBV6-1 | CASSETGTYEQYF | TGTGCCAGCAGTGAAACAGGGACCTACGAGCAGTACTTC
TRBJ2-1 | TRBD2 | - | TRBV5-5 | CASSSTGTSVDEQFF | TGTGCCAGCAGCTCGACCGGGACTAGCGTTGATGAGCAGTTCTTC
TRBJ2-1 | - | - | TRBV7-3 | CASSGSEGSQFF | TGTGCCAGCAGCGGAAGCGAGGGCTCCCAGTTCTTC
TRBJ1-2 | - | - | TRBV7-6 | CASSLAPTITDNYGYTF | TGTGCCAGCAGCTTAGCGCCGACGATTACAGATAACTATGGCTACACCTTC
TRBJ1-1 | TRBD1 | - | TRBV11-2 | CASSPGGGGVTEAFF | TGTGCCAGCAGCCCTGGAGGGGGCGGGGTCACTGAAGCTTTCTTT
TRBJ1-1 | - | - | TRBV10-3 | CAIREANTEAFF | TGTGCCATCCGGGAGGCGAACACTGAAGCTTTCTTT
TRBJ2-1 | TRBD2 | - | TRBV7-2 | CASSLDVLAGVDEQFF | TGTGCCAGCAGCTTAGATGTACTAGCGGGAGTTGATGAGCAGTTCTTC
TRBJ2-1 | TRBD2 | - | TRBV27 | CASSSQRERGNEQFF | TGTGCCAGCAGTTCACAGCGGGAGAGGGGCAATGAGCAGTTCTTC
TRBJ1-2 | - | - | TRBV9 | CASSVGGGYGYTF | TGTGCCAGCAGCGTAGGAGGAGGCTATGGCTACACCTTC
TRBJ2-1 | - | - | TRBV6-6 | CASSLPGLEAVGEQFF | TGTGCCAGCAGCCTCCCCGGATTAGAGGCTGTCGGTGAGCAGTTCTTC
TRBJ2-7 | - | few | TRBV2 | CASQGGYEQYF | TGTGCCAGCCAGGGGGGATACGAGCAGTACTTC
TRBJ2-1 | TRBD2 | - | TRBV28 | CASSPVRWGSGRLTYNEQFF | TGTGCCAGCAGTCCCGTCCGGTGGGGTAGCGGGAGGTTAACCTACAATGAGCAGTTCTTC
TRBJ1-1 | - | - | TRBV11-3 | CASSLGDRAEAFF | TGTGCCAGCAGCTTAGGCGATCGGGCTGAAGCTTTCTTT
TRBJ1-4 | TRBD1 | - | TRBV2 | CASREQGADEKLFF | TGTGCCAGCAGGGAACAGGGGGCTGATGAAAAACTGTTTTTT
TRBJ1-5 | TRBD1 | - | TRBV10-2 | CASSVDRGMNQPQHF | TGCGCCAGCAGTGTAGACAGGGGGATGAATCAGCCCCAGCATTTT
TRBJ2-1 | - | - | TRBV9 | CASSSPSGSYNEQFF | TGTGCCAGCAGCTCCCCCTCGGGGTCCTACAATGAGCAGTTCTTC
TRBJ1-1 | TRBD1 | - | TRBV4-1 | CASSPQGAEAFF | TGCGCCAGCAGCCCTCAGGGGGCTGAAGCTTTCTTT
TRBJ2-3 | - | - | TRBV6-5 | CASSYEGVGTDTQYF | TGTGCCAGCAGTTACGAGGGAGTGGGGACAGATACGCAGTATTTT
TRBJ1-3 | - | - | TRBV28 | CASSLSGFSGNTIYF | TGTGCCAGCAGTTTATCGGGATTCTCTGGAAACACCATATATTTT
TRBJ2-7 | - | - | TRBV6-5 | CASSEASQYF | TGTGCCAGCAGTGAAGCTTCGCAGTACTTC
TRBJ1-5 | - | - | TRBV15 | CATSREVGRALVGQPQHF | TGTGCCACCAGCAGAGAAGTTGGGAGGGCATTGGTAGGTCAGCCCCAGCATTTT
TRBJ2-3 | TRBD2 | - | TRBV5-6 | CASSSSKGGPTDTQYF | TGTGCCAGCAGCTCCTCCAAGGGAGGGCCGACAGATACGCAGTATTTT